The clone carrying this T cell receptor (beta chain) was counted at least ten times. Used for diagnoses were clinical symptoms, serum thyroxine and TRAb, thyroid ultrasound and orbital computed tomography. CDR3 length equals 13 residues. Looked up from germline, CDR1 is SGHAT and CDR2 is FQNNGV. The V segment lost 6 bases and the J segment 2 bases; nucleotides outside the gene matches: 0. It was RNA transcripts that yielded the amplified TCR beta CDR3 regions. A set of HTBI primers served as the primers for a first-round RT-PCR of the TCR CDR3. MiXCR, run by TCRdb on the multiplex PCR reads, gives a single entry per CDR3 protein. The sample lists under 550,000 distinct CDR3 sequences, nearly 20% seen once, with 47% in the top ten. This record comes from a study of T cells in Graves' hyperthyroidism and ophthalmopathy.

Input material: blood. This chain joins TRBV11-2 and TRBJ1-4; TRBD1 agrees at 7 bases. The receptor was derived from a middle-aged man with Graves' ophthalmopathy. In nucleotides, the CDR3 is TGTGCCAGCAGGGACAGGACTAATGAAAAACTGTTTTTT. Translated, it gives CASRDRTNEKLFF.